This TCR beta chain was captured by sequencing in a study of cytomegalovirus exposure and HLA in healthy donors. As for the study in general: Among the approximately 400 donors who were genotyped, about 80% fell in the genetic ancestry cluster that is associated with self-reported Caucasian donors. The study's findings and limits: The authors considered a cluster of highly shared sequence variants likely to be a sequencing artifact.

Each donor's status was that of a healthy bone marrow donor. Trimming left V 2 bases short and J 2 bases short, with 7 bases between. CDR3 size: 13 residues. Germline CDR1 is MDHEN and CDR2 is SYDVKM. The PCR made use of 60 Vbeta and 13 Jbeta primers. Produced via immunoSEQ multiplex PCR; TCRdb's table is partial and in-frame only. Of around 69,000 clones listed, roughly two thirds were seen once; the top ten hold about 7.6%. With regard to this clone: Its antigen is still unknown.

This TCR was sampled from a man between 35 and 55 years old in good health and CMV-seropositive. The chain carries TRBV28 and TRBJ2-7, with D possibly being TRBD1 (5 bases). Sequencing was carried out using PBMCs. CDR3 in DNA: TGTGCCAGCAGTTTAGGGGCAACCTACGAGCAGTACTTC. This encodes CASSLGATYEQYF.